The entry that follows covers one T cell receptor (beta chain) sequence. The V end was cut by 3 bases, the J end by 5 bases, with 16 bases between. Germline V gene lookup returns CDR1 SGHAT and CDR2 FQNNGV. CDR3 length: 15 amino acids. Per the original data handling: Amplifying reference gene primers gave estimates of nucleated cell counts. Data came from immunoSEQ multiplex PCR; TCRdb stores just in-frame clones and leaves some out. From that table come the V and J calls and clone size; the DNA was used to work out D and trimming. The sample includes approximately 97,000 clones, over 85% of them seen just once. The data are from a study of blood T cell repertoires in COVID-19. Across the study: The United States, Italy and Spain supplied acute and convalescent COVID-19 samples. From T cells, B-cell-depleted T cells, or PBMCs came the material, which was cDNA or gDNA.

Enrollment of patients from Seattle took place during active infection, with longitudinal follow-up. This chain connects TRBV11-2 to TRBJ2-5; a possible D gene is TRBD1 (5 bases). The material sequenced was peripheral blood. The sequence derives from a woman in her forties or fifties with COVID-19, enrolled during active disease. CDR3 DNA: TGTGCCAGCAGCTTCATCCCTTCAGGGTGGGAGACCCAGTACTTC. Protein: CASSFIPSGWETQYF. Drawing the rest from reference TRBV11-2 and TRBJ2-5, the complete variable domain is EAGVAQSPRYKIIEKRQSVAFWCNPISGHATLYWYQQILGQGPKLLIQFQNNGVVDDSQLPKDRFSAERLKGVDSTLKIQPAKLEDSAVYLCASSFIPSGWETQYFGPGTRLLVL.